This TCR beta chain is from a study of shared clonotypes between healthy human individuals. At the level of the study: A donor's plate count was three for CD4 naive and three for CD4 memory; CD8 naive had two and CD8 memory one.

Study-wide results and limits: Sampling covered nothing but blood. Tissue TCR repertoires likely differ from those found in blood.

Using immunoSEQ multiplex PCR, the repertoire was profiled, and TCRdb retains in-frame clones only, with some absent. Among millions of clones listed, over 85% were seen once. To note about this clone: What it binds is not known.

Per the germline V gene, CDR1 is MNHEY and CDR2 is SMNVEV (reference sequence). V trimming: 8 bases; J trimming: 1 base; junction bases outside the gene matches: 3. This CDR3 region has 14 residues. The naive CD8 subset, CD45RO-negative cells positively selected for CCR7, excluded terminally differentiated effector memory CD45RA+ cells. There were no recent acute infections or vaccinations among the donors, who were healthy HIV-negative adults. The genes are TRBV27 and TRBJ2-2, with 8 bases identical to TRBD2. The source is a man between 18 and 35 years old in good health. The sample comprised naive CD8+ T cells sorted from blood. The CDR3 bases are TGTGCCAGCCAAGCGGGGGAGAACACCGGGGAGCTGTTTTTT. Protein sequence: CASQAGENTGELFF.